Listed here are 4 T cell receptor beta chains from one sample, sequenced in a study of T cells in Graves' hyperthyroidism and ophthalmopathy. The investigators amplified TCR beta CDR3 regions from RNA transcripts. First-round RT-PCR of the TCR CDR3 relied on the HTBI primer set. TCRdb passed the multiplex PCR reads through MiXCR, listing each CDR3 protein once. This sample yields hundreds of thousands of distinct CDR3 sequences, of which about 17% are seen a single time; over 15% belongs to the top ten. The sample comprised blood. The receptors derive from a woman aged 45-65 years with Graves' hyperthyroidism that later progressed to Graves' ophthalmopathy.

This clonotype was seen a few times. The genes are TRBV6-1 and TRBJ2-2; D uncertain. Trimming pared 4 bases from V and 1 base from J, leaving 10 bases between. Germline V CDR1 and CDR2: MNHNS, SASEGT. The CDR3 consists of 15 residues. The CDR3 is CASSGYPGNTGELFF. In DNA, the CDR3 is TGTGCCAGCAGTGGGTACCCCGGGAACACCGGGGAGCTGTTTTTT.

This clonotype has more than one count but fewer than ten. CDR3 nucleotide sequence: TGTGCCAGCACCTCCACAACCAGAGGGGGGACCCAGTACTTC. The encoded protein is CASTSTTRGGTQYF. The rearrangement links TRBV27 to TRBJ2-5, with a possible D match to TRBD1 (6 bases). From germline, CDR1 is MNHEY and CDR2 SMNVEV (reference sequence). The CDR3 covers 14 residues. Trimming removed 7 bases from V and 7 bases from J, with 19 bases in between.

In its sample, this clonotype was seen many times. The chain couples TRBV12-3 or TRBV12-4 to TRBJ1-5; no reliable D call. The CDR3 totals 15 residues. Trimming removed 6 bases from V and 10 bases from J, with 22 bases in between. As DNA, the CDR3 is TGTGCCAGCAGCCCTTTGCCGGGCCCCGGTAATCCCCAGCATTTT. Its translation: CASSPLPGPGNPQHF.

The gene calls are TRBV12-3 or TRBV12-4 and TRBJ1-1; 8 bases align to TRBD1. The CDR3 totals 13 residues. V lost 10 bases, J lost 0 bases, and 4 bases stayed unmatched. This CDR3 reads CAILQGVNTEAFF. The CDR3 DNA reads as TGTGCCATCTTACAGGGGGTGAACACTGAAGCTTTCTTT.